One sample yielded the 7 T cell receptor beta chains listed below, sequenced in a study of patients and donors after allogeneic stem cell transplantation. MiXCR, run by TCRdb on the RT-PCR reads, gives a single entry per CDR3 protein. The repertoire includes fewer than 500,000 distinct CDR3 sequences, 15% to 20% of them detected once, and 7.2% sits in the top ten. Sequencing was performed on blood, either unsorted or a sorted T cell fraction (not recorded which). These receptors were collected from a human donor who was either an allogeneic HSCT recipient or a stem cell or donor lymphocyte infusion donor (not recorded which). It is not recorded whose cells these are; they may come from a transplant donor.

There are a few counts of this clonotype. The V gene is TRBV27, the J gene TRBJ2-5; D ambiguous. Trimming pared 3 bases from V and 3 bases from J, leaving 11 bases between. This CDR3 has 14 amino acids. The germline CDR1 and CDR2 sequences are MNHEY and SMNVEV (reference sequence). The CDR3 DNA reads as TGTGCCAGCAGTTTTTTCCCGAACGAAGAGACCCAGTACTTC. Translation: CASSFFPNEETQYF.

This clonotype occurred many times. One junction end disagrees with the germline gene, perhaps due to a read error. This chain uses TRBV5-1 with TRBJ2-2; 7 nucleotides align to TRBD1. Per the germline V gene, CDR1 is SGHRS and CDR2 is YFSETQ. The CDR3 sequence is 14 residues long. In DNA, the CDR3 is TGTGCCAGCAGGGGGACAGCGAACACCGGGGAGCTGTTTTTT. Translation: CASRGTANTGELFF.

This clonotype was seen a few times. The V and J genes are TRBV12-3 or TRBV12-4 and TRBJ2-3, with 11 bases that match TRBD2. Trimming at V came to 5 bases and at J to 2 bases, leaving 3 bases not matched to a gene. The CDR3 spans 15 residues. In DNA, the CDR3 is TGTGCCAGCAGTCGACTAGCGGGATACACAGATACGCAGTATTTT. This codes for CASSRLAGYTDTQYF.

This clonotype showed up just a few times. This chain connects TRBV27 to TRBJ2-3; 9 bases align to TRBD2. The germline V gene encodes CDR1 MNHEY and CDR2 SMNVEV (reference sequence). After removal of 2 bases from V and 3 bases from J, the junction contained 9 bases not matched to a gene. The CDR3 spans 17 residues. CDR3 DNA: TGTGCCAGCAGTTTAACCTGGCGGGGGGGCCGGACAGATACGCAGTATTTT. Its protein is CASSLTWRGGRTDTQYF.

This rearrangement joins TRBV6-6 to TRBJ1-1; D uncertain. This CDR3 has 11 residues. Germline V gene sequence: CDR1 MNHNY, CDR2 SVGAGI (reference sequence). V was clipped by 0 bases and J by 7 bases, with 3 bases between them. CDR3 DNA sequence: TGTGCCAGCAGTTACTCGGGTGAAGCTTTCTTT. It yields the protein CASSYSGEAFF.

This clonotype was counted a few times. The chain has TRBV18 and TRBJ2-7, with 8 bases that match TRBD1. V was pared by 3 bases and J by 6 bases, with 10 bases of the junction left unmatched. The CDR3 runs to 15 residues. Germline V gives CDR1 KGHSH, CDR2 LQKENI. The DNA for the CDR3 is TGTGCCAGCTCACCGGGGACAGGACCAGCCGGCGAGCAGTACTTC. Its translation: CASSPGTGPAGEQYF. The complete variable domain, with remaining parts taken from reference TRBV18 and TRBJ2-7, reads NAGVMQNPRHLVRRRGQEARLRCSPMKGHSHVYWYRQLPEEGLKFMVYLQKENIIDESGMPKERFSAEFPKEGPSILRIQQVVRGDSAAYFCASSPGTGPAGEQYFGPGTRLTVT.

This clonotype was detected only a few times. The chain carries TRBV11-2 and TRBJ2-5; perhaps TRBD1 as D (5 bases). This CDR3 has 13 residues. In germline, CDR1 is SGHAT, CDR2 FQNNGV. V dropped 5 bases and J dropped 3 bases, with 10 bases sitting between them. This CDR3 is CASSNDRKETQYF. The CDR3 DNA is TGTGCCAGCAGCAATGACAGAAAAGAGACCCAGTACTTC.